Listed below are T cell receptor beta chains from one sample, sequenced in a study of T cell responses to AZD1222 COVID-19 vaccine. Libraries were prepared by immunoSEQ multiplex PCR; TCRdb keeps only in-frame clonotypes and omits some of them. The sample holds around 130,000 clones, about 86% seen once. Sequencing was performed on peripheral blood, taken on day 0 of AZD1222 vaccination. The receptors come from an adult in good health. Both conserved end residues are part of each CDR3. A D gene is named only where the DNA matches it firmly. Expanded clones get a size class; other rows say once, few or many, or leave the size out.

NA	TRBJ1-5	TRBD1	TRBV3-1/TRBV3-2	CASSQDGTGGQPQHF	TGTGCCAGCAGCCAAGATGGGACAGGGGGTCAGCCCCAGCATTTT
NA	TRBJ1-2	TRBD1	TRBV6-5	CASRTGQGNGYTF	TGTGCCAGCAGAACAGGACAGGGGAATGGCTACACCTTC
NA	TRBJ2-1	TRBD1	TRBV19	CASSIAGGTYNEQFF	TGTGCCAGTAGTATTGCAGGGGGCACCTACAATGAGCAGTTCTTC
few	TRBJ2-7	TRBD2	TRBV7-3	CASSAQGLAGVHEQYF	TGTGCCAGCAGCGCCCAGGGACTAGCGGGAGTTCACGAGCAGTACTTC
NA	TRBJ2-1	TRBD2	TRBV28	CASSVTSDYNEQFF	TGTGCCAGCAGCGTGACTAGCGATTACAATGAGCAGTTCTTC
NA	TRBJ1-1	NA	TRBV27	CASSLGGLGAEAFF	TGTGCCAGCAGTTTGGGGGGTCTCGGGGCTGAAGCTTTCTTT
few	TRBJ2-5	TRBD1	TRBV6-4	CASSIDATGSETQYF	TGTGCCAGCAGTATAGACGCGACAGGGTCAGAGACCCAGTACTTC
NA	TRBJ1-2	NA	TRBV6-4	CASSEESETNYGYTF	TGTGCCAGCAGTGAGGAGTCAGAGACTAACTATGGCTACACCTTC
NA	TRBJ2-6	NA	TRBV7-3	CASSLSVGRGGANVLTF	TGTGCCAGCAGCTTATCAGTTGGTAGGGGTGGGGCCAACGTCCTGACTTTC
NA	TRBJ2-7	NA	TRBV15	CATSRVPIGRRSYEQYF	TGTGCCACCAGCAGAGTGCCAATCGGACGACGGTCCTACGAGCAGTACTTC